These 5 T cell receptor beta chains originate from one sample sequenced in a study of regulatory T cells in long-lasting Graves disease. Building of the TCR beta libraries involved iRepertoire HTBI primers and Arm-PCR of CDR3 regions. TCRdb reprocessed the multiplex PCR reads via MiXCR and lists one record per CDR3 protein. The table has 600,000 to 800,000 distinct CDR3 sequences, around 30% seen once; the top ten hold roughly 41%. The time point was: persistent/refractory GD, antithyroid drugs over 5 years with positive TRAb. RNA from PBMCs was the source of the TCR library. This specimen consisted of peripheral blood mononuclear cells (PBMCs), obtained when the disease was refractory, from a patient treated with antithyroid drugs. The source is a female donor with Graves disease.

This chain uses TRBV29-1 with TRBJ1-1; no definite D call. V was shortened by 4 bases and J by 3 bases, with 15 bases between the two germline ends. Germline V gene lookup returns CDR1 SQVTM and CDR2 ANQGSEA. The CDR3 is made up of 14 amino acids. The CDR3 protein is CSVVGGVTDTEAFF. The CDR3 nucleotides are TGCAGCGTTGTAGGTGGGGTGACGGACACTGAAGCTTTCTTT.

In this sample, this clonotype turned up a few times. The rearrangement links TRBV5-4 to TRBJ2-5, with D possibly matching TRBD2 (5 bases). The V end was cut by 7 bases, the J end by 2 bases, with 18 bases between. This CDR3 region has 15 residues. The V gene's germline CDR1 is SGHNT and CDR2 YYREEE (reference sequence). The CDR3 protein is CASHRGLDRQETQYF. The CDR3 DNA reads as TGTGCCAGCCACCGCGGGCTAGACCGACAAGAGACCCAGTACTTC.

This clonotype was seen only a few times. The chain uses TRBV5-1 and TRBJ1-1, with D perhaps TRBD1 (6 bases). With 4 bases removed from V and 1 base from J, the gap between germline ends came to 14 bases. In germline, CDR1 is SGHRS, CDR2 YFSETQ. The CDR3 covers 15 residues. The CDR3 here is CASSTSGQPNTEAFF. In nucleotides, the CDR3 is TGCGCCAGCAGCACCTCAGGACAGCCGAACACTGAAGCTTTCTTT.

The chain employs TRBV29-1 and TRBJ2-7; maybe TRBD1 (6 bases). V dropped 5 bases and J dropped 2 bases, with 13 bases sitting between them. Germline V gene sequence: CDR1 SQVTM, CDR2 ANQGSEA. CDR3 size: 13 residues. CDR3 residues: CSVLTDRTYEQYF. The CDR3 DNA sequence: TGCAGCGTTCTTACGGACAGAACCTACGAGCAGTACTTC.

The V call is TRBV3-1, the J call TRBJ2-7; D is undetermined. The CDR3 is 13 amino acids. V was cut by 0 bases and J by 2 bases, with 5 bases left in between. Germline values: CDR1 LGHDT, CDR2 YNNKEL (reference sequence). CDR3 residues: CASSQDPTYEQYF. DNA for the CDR3: TGTGCCAGCAGCCAAGATCCGACCTACGAGCAGTACTTC.